The text below deals with one TCR beta chain. Libraries were prepared by immunoSEQ multiplex PCR; TCRdb keeps only in-frame clonotypes and omits some of them. Of 200,000 to 250,000 clones listed, around 86% are singletons. This sample stems from a study of blood T cell repertoires in COVID-19. Study-wide context: PBMCs, B-cell-depleted T cells, or T cells were the source of the cDNA or gDNA that made up the material.

The sequence was obtained from a woman between 45 and 60 years old with acute COVID-19. Sequencing input: PBMCs or T cells enriched from blood (not recorded which).

The DNA for the CDR3 is TGTGCCAGCAGCTTGGGTCTGCGCTCCTACGAGCAGTACTTC. This translates into CASSLGLRSYEQYF. The V call is TRBV5-6, the J call TRBJ2-7; D is undetermined. V was clipped by 0 bases and J by 0 bases, with 7 bases between them. Germline-derived CDR1 and CDR2 are SGHDT and YYEEEE. The CDR3 runs to 14 residues.